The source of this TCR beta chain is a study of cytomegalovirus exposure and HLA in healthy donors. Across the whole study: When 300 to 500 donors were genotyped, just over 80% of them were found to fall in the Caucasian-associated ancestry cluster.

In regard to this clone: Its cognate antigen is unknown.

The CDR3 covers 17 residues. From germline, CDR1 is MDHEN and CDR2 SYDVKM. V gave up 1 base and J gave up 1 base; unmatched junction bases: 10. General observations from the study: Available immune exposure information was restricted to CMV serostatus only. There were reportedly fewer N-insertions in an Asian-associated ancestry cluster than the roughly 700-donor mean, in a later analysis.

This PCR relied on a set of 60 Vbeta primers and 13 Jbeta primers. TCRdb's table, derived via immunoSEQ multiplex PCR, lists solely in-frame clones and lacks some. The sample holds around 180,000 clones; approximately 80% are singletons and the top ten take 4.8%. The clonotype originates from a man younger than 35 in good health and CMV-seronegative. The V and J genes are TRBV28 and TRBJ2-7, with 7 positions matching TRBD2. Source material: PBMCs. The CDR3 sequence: CASSLSRRGRGSYEQYF. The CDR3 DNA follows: TGTGCCAGCAGTTTATCTCGCCGTGGGAGGGGTTCCTACGAGCAGTACTTC.